This section outlines one TCR beta chain sequence together with its context. This sample was taken from a study of blood T cell repertoires in COVID-19. On the study more broadly: The United States, Italy and Spain supplied acute and convalescent COVID-19 samples. Sample material is recorded as cDNA or gDNA derived from T cells, B-cell-depleted T cells, or PBMCs.

Authors' analysis steps: Estimation of nucleated cell counts was performed using reference gene primer amplification. Profiling relied on immunoSEQ multiplex PCR, and the TCRdb table lists in-frame clones only, not all of them. The V and J calls and clone size are taken from that table; D and trimming were inferred from the DNA. The top ten clones hold over 2% of a sample with some 69,000 clones, approximately 83% of them seen once. Germline-derived CDR1 and CDR2 are SGHRS and YFSETQ. V lost 2 bases and J lost 4; bases outside the gene matches: 4. The CDR3 covers 16 residues. The origin of this receptor is a man older than 75 with active or convalescent COVID-19. The rearrangement uses TRBV5-1 and TRBJ2-2, with 11 bases fitting TRBD1. Sequencing input: peripheral blood. This CDR3 reads CASSLVGTGGTGELFF. The DNA of the CDR3 is TGCGCCAGCAGCTTAGTCGGGACAGGGGGCACCGGGGAGCTGTTTTTT.